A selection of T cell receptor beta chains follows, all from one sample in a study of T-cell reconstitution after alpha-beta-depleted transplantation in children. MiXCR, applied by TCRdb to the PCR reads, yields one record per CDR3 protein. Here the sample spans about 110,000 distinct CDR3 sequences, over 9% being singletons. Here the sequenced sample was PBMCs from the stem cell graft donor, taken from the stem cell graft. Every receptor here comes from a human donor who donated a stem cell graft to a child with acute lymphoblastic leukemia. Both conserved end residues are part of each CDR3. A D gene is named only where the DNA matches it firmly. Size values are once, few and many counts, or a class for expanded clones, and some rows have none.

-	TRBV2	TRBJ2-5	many	TGTGCCAGCAGTGGGGTTCCAGGGGAGACCCAGTACTTC	CASSGVPGETQYF
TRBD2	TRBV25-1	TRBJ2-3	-	TGTGCCAGCAGTGGAAGACTAGCGGGGAAAACAGATACGCAGTATTTT	CASSGRLAGKTDTQYF
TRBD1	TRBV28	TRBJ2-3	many	TGTGCCAGCAGTGGGACAGGCCGCGTGTATACGCAGTATTTT	CASSGTGRVYTQYF
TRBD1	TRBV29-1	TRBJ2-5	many	TGCAGCGTTGTCTCGGTCCTCGGGGTCCTTACAGGGGGTATGGGGGAGACCCAGTACTTC	CSVVSVLGVLTGGMGETQYF
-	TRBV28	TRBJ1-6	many	TGTGCCAGCAGTTTACAGGCCCAGGCGTCACCCCTCCACTTT	CASSLQAQASPLHF
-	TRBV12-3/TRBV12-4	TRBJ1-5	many	TGTGCCAGCAGAATTCGGGGCAATCAGCCCCAGCATTTT	CASRIRGNQPQHF
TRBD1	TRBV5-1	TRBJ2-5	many	TGCGCCAGCACCCTTGGGACAGGGGGAGAAGAGACCCAGTACTTC	CASTLGTGGEETQYF
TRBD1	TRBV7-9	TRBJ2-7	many	TGTGCCAGCAGCTACCCCGAGACAGGGTCCTACGAGCAGTACTTC	CASSYPETGSYEQYF
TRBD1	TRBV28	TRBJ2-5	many	TGTGCCAGCACCGAACAGGGGGCGCGAGAGACCCAGTACTTC	CASTEQGARETQYF
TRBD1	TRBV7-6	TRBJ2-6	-	TGTGCCAGCAGCTTAGCGCCCGGACAGGGGACTGGGGCCAACGTCCTGACTTTC	CASSLAPGQGTGANVLTF
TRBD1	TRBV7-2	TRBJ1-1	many	TGTGCCAGCAGTTTGGGACAGGGGACTGAAGCTTTCTTT	CASSLGQGTEAFF
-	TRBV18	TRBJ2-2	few	TGTGCCAGCTCACCACTACAGGTGCGGACCGGGGAGCTGTTTTTT	CASSPLQVRTGELFF
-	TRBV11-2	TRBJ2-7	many	TGTGCCAGCAGCTTAGAACCCGCGGGACCTGTTAGCTCCTACGAGCAGTACTTC	CASSLEPAGPVSSYEQYF
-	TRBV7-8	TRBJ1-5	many	TGTGCCAGCAGCTTAGACAGGGCGAGGAGTCAGCCCCAGCATTTT	CASSLDRARSQPQHF
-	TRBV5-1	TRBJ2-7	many	TGCGCCAGCAGCTTTGAGACCTTCAACGAGCAGTACTTC	CASSFETFNEQYF
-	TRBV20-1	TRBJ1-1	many	TGCAGTGCTAGTGAAGGGGGCACTGAAGCTTTCTTT	CSASEGGTEAFF
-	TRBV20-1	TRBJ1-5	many	TGCAGTGCTAGAGATGGTCAGCCCCAGCATTTT	CSARDGQPQHF
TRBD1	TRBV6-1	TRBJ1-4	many	TGTGCCAGCAGGCCCACAGGGGCAACTAATGAAAAACTGTTTTTT	CASRPTGATNEKLFF
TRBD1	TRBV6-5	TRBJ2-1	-	TGTGCCAGCAGTTCCGCAGGGGGTATACATGAGCAGTTCTTC	CASSSAGGIHEQFF
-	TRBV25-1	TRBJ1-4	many	TGTGCCAGCAGTACCGGGACGGTTAATGAAAAACTGTTTTTT	CASSTGTVNEKLFF
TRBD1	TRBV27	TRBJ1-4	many	TGTGCCAGCAGTTTAATAGGGACAGGAAATGAAAAACTGTTTTTT	CASSLIGTGNEKLFF
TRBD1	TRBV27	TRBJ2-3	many	TGTGCCAGCAGTTTATTTAACAGGGGGCGAACAGATACGCAGTATTTT	CASSLFNRGRTDTQYF
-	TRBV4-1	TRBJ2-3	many	TGCGCCAGCAGCCAAGCGGGCCGGGCCGGGGGTATTCAAGATACGCAGTATTTT	CASSQAGRAGGIQDTQYF
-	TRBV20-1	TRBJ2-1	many	TGCAGTGCTAGCGGGCGGGGTGGGTACAATGAGCAGTTCTTC	CSASGRGGYNEQFF
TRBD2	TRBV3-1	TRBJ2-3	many	TGTGCCAGCAGCCTCCACGCGGGGGGGCAAAACACAGATACGCAGTATTTT	CASSLHAGGQNTDTQYF
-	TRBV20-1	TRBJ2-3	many	TGCAGTGCTAGAGAGATCGGGAATACAGATACGCAGTATTTT	CSAREIGNTDTQYF
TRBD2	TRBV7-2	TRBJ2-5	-	TGTGCCAGCAGCGCGGCCAAGTGGGGGGGGACCCAGTACTTC	CASSAAKWGGTQYF
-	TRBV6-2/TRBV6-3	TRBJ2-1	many	TGTGCCAGCCAACTAGATCTAAACTCCTACAATGAGCAGTTCTTC	CASQLDLNSYNEQFF
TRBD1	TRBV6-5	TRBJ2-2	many	TGTGCCAGCAGTTACAGAACAACAGGGGCCGCCGGGGAGCTGTTTTTT	CASSYRTTGAAGELFF
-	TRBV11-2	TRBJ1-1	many	TGTGCCAGCAGCCCCACCCTAGGGGGGAACACTGAAGCTTTCTTT	CASSPTLGGNTEAFF
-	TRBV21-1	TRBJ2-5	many	TGTGCCAGCAGCCCGCGGGACAGCCAAGAGACCCAGTACTTC	CASSPRDSQETQYF
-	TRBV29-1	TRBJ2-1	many	TGCAGCGTTGAAGCGCGCAATGAGCAGTTCTTC	CSVEARNEQFF
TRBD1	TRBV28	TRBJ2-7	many	TGTGCCAGTTTAACCGGGACAGGGTCCTACGAGCAGTACTTC	CASLTGTGSYEQYF
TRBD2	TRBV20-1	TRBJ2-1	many	TGCAGTGCTAGAGACCCGGGACTAGCGGGTTATGAGCAGTTCTTC	CSARDPGLAGYEQFF
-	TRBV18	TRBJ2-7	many	TGTGCCAGCTCAGCCAACGGGCAGGGCCAGGACGAGCAGTACTTC	CASSANGQGQDEQYF
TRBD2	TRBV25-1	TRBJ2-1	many	TGTGCCAGCAGTCTGGGACTAGCGGGAGGGAGGGAGCAGTTCTTC	CASSLGLAGGREQFF
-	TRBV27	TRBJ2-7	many	TGTGCCAGCAGTTTATCATCGGAGACAGGCACCTCCTACGAGCAGTACTTC	CASSLSSETGTSYEQYF
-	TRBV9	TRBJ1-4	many	TGTGCCAGCAGCCCCGTGAAGACGAATGAAAAACTGTTTTTT	CASSPVKTNEKLFF
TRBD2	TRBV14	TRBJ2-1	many	TGTGCCAGCAGCCCCCGAAGCGGGACTAGCGGGACCCTATGGCGGAATGAGCAGTTCTTC	CASSPRSGTSGTLWRNEQFF
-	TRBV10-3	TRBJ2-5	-	TGTGCCATCAGGCCTAGCGAGAACCAAGAGACCCAGTACTTC	CAIRPSENQETQYF
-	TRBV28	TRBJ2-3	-	TGTGCTGGGCGACGGGGCACAGATACGCAGTATTTT	CAGRRGTDTQYF
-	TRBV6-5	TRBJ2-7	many	TGTGCCAGCAGTAGGGAAGTAGGCTACGAGCAGTACTTC	CASSREVGYEQYF
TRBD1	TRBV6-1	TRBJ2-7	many	TGTGCCAGCATCGAAGGGGGGACAGGGTTCTACGAGCAGTACTTC	CASIEGGTGFYEQYF
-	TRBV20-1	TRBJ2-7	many	TGCAGTGCTAGAGATAACCTGGACGAGCAGTACTTC	CSARDNLDEQYF